This T cell receptor (beta chain) is from a study of neurological immune-mediated disorders. The CDR3 runs 11 residues. CDR1 SGHDT and CDR2 YYEEEE come from the germline V gene. With 4 bases removed from V and 7 bases from J, the gap between germline ends came to 9 bases. TCRdb itself ran the 5' RACE reads through MiXCR, one entry per CDR3 protein. The repertoire has around 70,000 distinct CDR3 sequences, about 3% of them found once; the top ten carry 4.5% to 6.5%. In its sample, this clonotype was seen many times. This could be a read error, since a much larger clone is one nucleotide away. The receptor was isolated from a woman aged 45-59 years with multiple sclerosis. What was sequenced was PBMCs. The chain couples TRBV5-6 to TRBJ2-7; perhaps TRBD1 as D (5 bases). This CDR3 reads CASSVREEQYF. The DNA of the CDR3 is TGTGCCAGCAGCGTCAGGGAAGAGCAGTACTTC. The whole variable domain, remainder taken from reference TRBV5-6 and TRBJ2-7, is DAGVTQSPTHLIKTRGQQVTLRCSPKSGHDTVSWYQQALGQGPQFIFQYYEEEERQRGNFPDRFSGHQFPNYSSELNVNALLLGDSALYLCASSVREEQYFGPGTRLTVT.